The T cell receptor (beta chain) under discussion was sequenced for a study of cytomegalovirus exposure and HLA in healthy donors. Study conclusions and caveats: Among TCR sequences, most were rare, though some public TCRs appeared in many donors. A later examination showed that TCR association rates differed by HLA locus, with DRB1 most and HLA-C fewest.

Germline V gene lookup returns CDR1 GTSNPN and CDR2 SVGIG (reference sequence). The V gene lost 3 bases and the J gene lost 7 bases, with 10 bases spanning the gap. This CDR3 comprises 13 residues. As to this clone: Its specificity is unknown.

The PCR contained 60 Vbeta and 13 Jbeta primers. The table came from immunoSEQ multiplex PCR; TCRdb's copy has only in-frame clones and leaves some out. The sample gives about 160,000 clones, roughly 70% of which show up once; around 7% is in the top ten. Sequenced sample: PBMCs. This chain links TRBV30 with TRBJ1-6; D uncertain. This TCR derives from a middle-aged man in good health and CMV-seropositive. CDR3 sequence: CAWSHGPNSPLHF. CDR3 DNA sequence: TGTGCCTGGAGCCATGGGCCGAATTCACCCCTCCACTTT.